These 16 T cell receptor beta chains share one sample of origin, sequenced in a study of cytomegalovirus exposure and HLA in healthy donors. 13 Jbeta primers and 60 Vbeta primers were used for the PCR. Profiled with immunoSEQ multiplex PCR; TCRdb holds only in-frame clones, not every one. The table has fewer than 200,000 clones, 71% seen once; the top ten hold approximately 1.5%. Input material: PBMCs. All receptors derive from a girl between 10 and 17 years old in good health and CMV-seronegative.

This clone was seen once. The chain has TRBV7-7 and TRBJ2-2; a weak D match, TRBD2 (6 bases). V was shortened by 5 bases and J by 3 bases, with 22 bases between the two germline ends. CDR3 length: 18 residues. Germline CDR1 SSHAT, CDR2 FNYEAQ (reference sequence). The CDR3 DNA sequence: TGTGCCAGCAGCCTCCACGGCGGGGCCGGACGGGACACCGGGGAGCTGTTTTTT. Encoded protein: CASSLHGGAGRDTGELFF.

In the case of this clone: Germline is not matched at one junction end, which may reflect a read error. The V gene is TRBV2, the J gene TRBJ2-7, with TRBD1 matching 8 bases. This CDR3 has 14 amino acids. In germline, CDR1 is SNHLY, CDR2 FYNNEI. Here the CDR3 DNA reads TGTGCCAGCAGGGAAGGACAGGGCGAGGGCGAGCAGTACTTC. Protein: CASREGQGEGEQYF.

The V call is TRBV5-1, the J call TRBJ2-7; TRBD1 matches 7 bases. This CDR3 has 14 amino acids. The junction had 4 bases not matched to a gene; V was cut back by 4 bases and J by 0 bases. Germline values: CDR1 SGHRS, CDR2 YFSETQ. CDR3 sequence (DNA): TGCGCCAGCAGCCCTGGGGACAGCTCCTACGAGCAGTACTTC. It translates to CASSPGDSSYEQYF.

The V and J genes are TRBV15 and TRBJ1-5, with no clear D. The CDR3 totals 12 residues. V lost 4 bases and J lost 6, with 7 bases in between. Germline CDR1 is LNHNV and CDR2 is YYDKDF (reference sequence). CDR3 loop: CATSTGSQPQHF. CDR3 bases: TGTGCCACCAGCACCGGGAGTCAGCCCCAGCATTTT.

This chain uses TRBV4-1 with TRBJ2-7, with 7 bases fitting TRBD2. Germline V gene sequence: CDR1 MGHRA, CDR2 YSYEKL. This CDR3 spans 15 amino acids. Trimming cost V 5 bases and J 0 bases; bases outside gene matches: 7. CDR3 coding DNA: TGCGCCAGCAGCTCACAAGCGGGGTTCTCCTACGAGCAGTACTTC. This gives the protein CASSSQAGFSYEQYF.

The chain recombines TRBV2 with TRBJ1-2; the D gene is possibly TRBD1 (5 bases). The ends were cut back, 5 bases at V and 7 bases at J, with 14 bases in the middle. CDR1 and CDR2 from the germline V gene are SNHLY and FYNNEI. CDR3 length equals 13 residues. CDR3 DNA: TGTGCCAGCAGTCGGGGGGAAGGTGGTGGCTACACCTTC. Translating it yields CASSRGEGGGYTF.

This clone was seen more than once but under ten times. The chain has TRBV9 and TRBJ1-1; 7 positions agree with TRBD1. The V and J ends lost 4 bases and 1 base, in that order; junction bases with no gene match: 4. Per the germline V gene, CDR1 is SGDLS and CDR2 is YYNGEE. The CDR3 totals 14 residues. CDR3 nucleotides: TGTGCCAGCAGCTTAGGACAGGCGAACACTGAAGCTTTCTTT. Translation: CASSLGQANTEAFF.

The V call is TRBV7-9, the J call TRBJ2-5, with TRBD2 matching 10 bases. This CDR3 region has 18 residues. V dropped 5 bases and J dropped 2; count of bases not matched to a gene: 14. Germline CDR1 SEHNR, CDR2 FQNEAQ (reference sequence). The CDR3 sequence: CASSQGAGGKDLQETQYF. Written as DNA, the CDR3 is TGTGCCAGCAGCCAAGGAGCGGGGGGGAAGGATTTACAAGAGACCCAGTACTTC.

The chain carries TRBV29-1 and TRBJ1-2; 7 nucleotides match TRBD1. Looked up from germline, CDR1 is SQVTM and CDR2 is ANQGSEA. V was pared by 2 bases and J by 5 bases, with 11 bases of the junction left unmatched. This CDR3 has 15 residues. The CDR3 region is CSVESHPGQSYGYTF. The CDR3 nucleotides are TGCAGCGTTGAAAGCCACCCGGGACAGAGTTATGGCTACACCTTC.

This clone has just one count. This chain uses TRBV6-6 with TRBJ2-5; 8 bases are a match to TRBD2. Per the germline V gene, CDR1 is MNHNY and CDR2 is SVGAGI (reference sequence). This CDR3 comprises 14 residues. V dropped 5 bases and J dropped 6; count of bases not matched to a gene: 8. As DNA, the CDR3 is TGTGCCAGCAGTCAGACCCCGGGGGGGAAGACCCAGTACTTC. Its protein product is CASSQTPGGKTQYF.

The chain links TRBV30 to TRBJ2-2, with a possible D match to TRBD1 (6 bases). CDR3 length equals 12 residues. Trimming removed 0 bases at V and 7 bases at J, with 6 bases between. Germline V gene data show CDR1 as GTSNPN and CDR2 as SVGIG (reference sequence). Written as DNA, the CDR3 is TGTGCCTGGAGTGTAGGGGGCGGGGAGCTGTTTTTT. It is translated as CAWSVGGGELFF.

This clone is a singleton in its sample. The rearrangement uses TRBV5-6 and TRBJ2-7; D is undetermined. The CDR3 extends over 11 amino acids. With 2 bases removed from V and 11 bases from J, the gap between germline ends came to 11 bases. Germline CDR1 reads SGHDT; CDR2 reads YYEEEE. Here the CDR3 reads CASSLRLVEYF. The CDR3 nucleotides are TGTGCCAGCAGCTTAAGACTTGTCGAGTACTTC.

The CDR3 region has the DNA TGTGCCAGCAGCCCTCCGGGACAGGGTAACTATGGCTACACCTTC. It translates to CASSPPGQGNYGYTF. V gene TRBV9 combines with J gene TRBJ1-2; 9 bases are shared with TRBD1. Looked up from germline, CDR1 is SGDLS and CDR2 is YYNGEE. V was pared by 4 bases and J by 1 base, with 5 bases of the junction left unmatched. The CDR3 sequence is 15 residues long.

This rearrangement joins TRBV11-2 to TRBJ1-3, with a tentative D call TRBD1 (6 bases). Germline CDR1 reads SGHAT; CDR2 reads FQNNGV. This CDR3 comprises 15 residues. V lost 3 bases and J 0 bases, leaving 9 bases between the germline ends. CDR3 sequence reads: CASSFTGLSGNTIYF. CDR3 sequence (DNA): TGTGCCAGCAGCTTCACAGGGCTCTCTGGAAACACCATATATTTT.

This chain links TRBV5-1 with TRBJ2-3; D may be TRBD2 (5 bases). Germline-derived CDR1 and CDR2 are SGHRS and YFSETQ. The CDR3 has 14 residues. Trimming left V 2 bases short and J 4 bases short, with 11 bases between. The CDR3 DNA follows: TGCGCCAGCAGCTTACAAGAGGGAGCAGATACGCAGTATTTT. This gives the protein CASSLQEGADTQYF.

The CDR3 here is CASIMTGTFSPLHF. CDR3 DNA sequence: TGTGCCAGCATAATGACAGGGACATTTTCACCCCTCCACTTT. V is TRBV6-1 and J is TRBJ1-6; 7 nucleotides match TRBD1. This CDR3 spans 14 amino acids. CDR1 and CDR2 from the germline V gene are MNHNS and SASEGT. With V trimmed by 7 bases and J by 9 bases, 9 bases remained unmatched.